This passage covers 23 T cell receptor beta chains from one sample sequenced in a study of control samples from healthy donors and cancer patients. Libraries were prepared by immunoSEQ multiplex PCR; TCRdb keeps only in-frame clonotypes and omits some of them. The top ten hold around 2% of the sample, which has about 54,000 clones, approximately 95% seen once. Specimen: blood. The receptors were sampled from a woman in her twenties or thirties in good health.

The chain is built from TRBV28 and TRBJ2-3, with TRBD1 identical over 10 bases. CDR1 is MDHEN and CDR2 is SYDVKM in the germline V gene. J gave up 2 bases and V 6 bases, and 14 bases lay outside the gene matches. The CDR3 contains 18 residues. CDR3 region: CASRETPGQGGYTDTQYF. CDR3 DNA: TGTGCCAGCAGAGAAACCCCTGGACAGGGGGGCTACACAGATACGCAGTATTTT.

V gene TRBV4-1 combines with J gene TRBJ1-2; D not certain. CDR1 MGHRA and CDR2 YSYEKL come from the germline V gene. CDR3 length equals 13 residues. With 0 bases removed from V and 8 bases from J, the gap between germline ends came to 10 bases. The CDR3 sequence is CASSQDGGEGYTF. CDR3 coding DNA: TGCGCCAGCAGCCAAGATGGCGGGGAAGGCTACACCTTC.

V gene TRBV6-5 combines with J gene TRBJ2-7; no clear D gene. V was shortened by 6 bases and J by 6 bases, with 18 bases between the two germline ends. Germline CDR1 is MNHEY and CDR2 is SVGAGI. This CDR3 contains 14 residues. CDR3 DNA: TGTGCCAGCAGCTCCCAACCTACGGGTATCGAGCAGTACTTC. Protein: CASSSQPTGIEQYF.

V usage is TRBV20-1 and J usage is TRBJ1-3, with 7 bases that match TRBD1. CDR3 length: 15 residues. V was clipped by 3 bases and J by 0 bases; unmatched bases: 5. Per germline, CDR1 DFQATT and CDR2 SNEGSKA (reference sequence). The CDR3: CSASQGQSSGNTIYF. CDR3 DNA: TGCAGTGCTAGTCAGGGACAGAGCTCTGGAAACACCATATATTTT.

The chain carries TRBV15 and TRBJ1-5, with 9 bases matching TRBD1. The trim removed 3 bases at V and 4 bases at J, leaving 4 bases unmatched. CDR3 length: 15 amino acids. Per germline, CDR1 LNHNV and CDR2 YYDKDF (reference sequence). CDR3 in amino acids: CATSRTGGDNQPQHF. CDR3 DNA: TGTGCCACCAGCAGGACAGGGGGGGATAATCAGCCCCAGCATTTT.

The chain couples TRBV2 to TRBJ2-2; D gene ambiguous. The V end lost 6 bases, the J end lost 5 bases, and 7 bases lay between the germline ends. The CDR3 sequence is 12 residues long. Per the germline V gene, CDR1 is SNHLY and CDR2 is FYNNEI. The CDR3 is CASRRLTGELFF. The DNA of the CDR3 is TGTGCCAGCAGGCGGTTGACCGGGGAGCTGTTTTTT.

The sample holds one count of this clone. This rearrangement joins TRBV29-1 to TRBJ2-7, with a possible D match to TRBD1 (6 bases). Trimming shortened V by 5 bases and J by 0 bases, and 11 bases separated the two germline ends. The length of the CDR3 is 13 residues. Germline assignment: CDR1 SQVTM and CDR2 ANQGSEA. The CDR3 loop is CSVHQDSSYEQYF. The CDR3 bases are TGCAGCGTTCACCAGGACAGCTCCTACGAGCAGTACTTC.

This clone appeared a single time. The chain joins TRBV9 to TRBJ1-4; 10 bases match TRBD1. The V segment lost 3 bases and the J segment 0 bases; nucleotides outside the gene matches: 5. The CDR3 totals 17 residues. Germline V gene lookup returns CDR1 SGDLS and CDR2 YYNGEE. This chain's CDR3 is CASSETGGFATNEKLFF. The CDR3 region has the DNA TGTGCCAGCAGCGAGACAGGGGGCTTTGCAACTAATGAAAAACTGTTTTTT.

The CDR3 protein is CASSVEGLAGGPYNEQFF. The DNA for the CDR3 is TGTGCCAGCAGCGTAGAGGGACTAGCGGGAGGGCCCTACAATGAGCAGTTCTTC. This rearrangement joins TRBV9 to TRBJ2-1; 16 bases align to TRBD2. After removal of 0 bases from V and 2 bases from J, the junction contained 2 bases not matched to a gene. There are 18 residues in the CDR3. Per the germline V gene, CDR1 is SGDLS and CDR2 is YYNGEE.

This sequence joins TRBV5-8 and TRBJ2-2; D gene uncertain. V dropped 3 bases and J dropped 4 bases, with 13 bases sitting between them. The CDR3 has 15 amino acids. The germline V gene has CDR1 SGHTS and CDR2 YDEGEE. The CDR3 bases are TGTGCCAGCAGCTCTCCTCCTCCTACCACCGGGGAGCTGTTTTTT. It yields the protein CASSSPPPTTGELFF. The full variable domain, rest sourced from reference TRBV5-8 and TRBJ2-2, is EAGVTQSPTHLIKTRGQQATLRCSPISGHTSVYWYQQALGLGLQFLLWYDEGEERNRGNFPPRFSGRQFPNYSSELNVNALELEDSALYLCASSSPPPTTGELFFGEGSRLTVL.

This chain connects TRBV6-5 to TRBJ1-4, with TRBD1 as a possible D gene (6 bases). V lost 5 bases and J 8 bases, leaving 15 bases between the germline ends. From germline, CDR1 is MNHEY and CDR2 SVGAGI. This CDR3 is built from 14 residues. CDR3 sequence: CASSTGTQFEKLFF. The CDR3 coding sequence is TGTGCCAGCAGTACCGGGACACAATTCGAAAAACTGTTTTTT.

The chain links TRBV6-6 to TRBJ2-7; D unresolved. The germline CDR1 and CDR2 sequences are MNHNY and SVGAGI (reference sequence). The CDR3 is 14 amino acids. The germline V and J ends were trimmed by 4 bases and 2 bases, with 12 bases remaining between them. The CDR3 loop is CASSFVSNAYEQYF. The CDR3 coding sequence is TGTGCCAGCAGTTTTGTATCGAATGCCTACGAGCAGTACTTC.

This clone was seen a single time. V usage is TRBV6-5 and J usage is TRBJ2-6; 8 positions match TRBD1. The CDR3 covers 15 residues. Germline V gives CDR1 MNHEY, CDR2 SVGAGI. V gave up 6 bases and J gave up 1 base; unmatched junction bases: 2. The CDR3 nucleotides are TGTGCCAGCAGCAACAGGGGGTCTGGGGCCAACGTCCTGACTTTC. Residues: CASSNRGSGANVLTF.

This rearrangement joins TRBV28 to TRBJ2-1, with unresolved D. CDR3 length equals 13 residues. V was trimmed by 2 bases and J by 5 bases, leaving 7 bases between them. The germline V gene has CDR1 MDHEN and CDR2 SYDVKM. This chain's CDR3 is CASSLQANNEQFF. DNA of the CDR3: TGTGCCAGCAGTTTACAAGCTAACAATGAGCAGTTCTTC.

The chain is built from TRBV28 and TRBJ2-5, with no clear D. Trimming took off 5 bases at V and 2 bases at J, with 9 bases between the two ends. Germline lookup yields CDR1 MDHEN and CDR2 SYDVKM. The CDR3 length is 13 residues. CDR3 coding DNA: TGTGCCAGCAGTGGACGGATACAAGAGACCCAGTACTTC. Its translation: CASSGRIQETQYF.

This sequence joins TRBV28 and TRBJ2-7; 8 bases map to TRBD1. Germline-derived CDR1 and CDR2 are MDHEN and SYDVKM. This CDR3 region has 17 residues. The junction had 15 bases not matched to a gene; V was cut back by 3 bases and J by 5 bases. CDR3: CASSFHGQGMKFDEQYF. CDR3 nucleotides: TGTGCCAGCAGTTTCCACGGACAGGGAATGAAATTTGACGAGCAGTACTTC.

The V gene is TRBV9, the J gene TRBJ2-5; D is ambiguous. This CDR3 spans 14 amino acids. Germline V gene sequence: CDR1 SGDLS, CDR2 YYNGEE. V was trimmed by 0 bases and J by 5 bases, leaving 11 bases between them. The CDR3 spells CASSVASGWETQYF. The CDR3 DNA sequence: TGTGCCAGCAGCGTAGCGTCAGGTTGGGAGACCCAGTACTTC.

This rearrangement joins TRBV6-5 to TRBJ1-2; no definite D call. Germline V gene sequence: CDR1 MNHEY, CDR2 SVGAGI. The CDR3 is 11 residues long. The V gene lost 8 bases and the J gene lost 2 bases, with 6 bases spanning the gap. Here the CDR3 DNA reads TGTGCCAGCGAAAGAAACTATGGCTACACCTTC. This sequence encodes CASERNYGYTF.

The rearrangement links TRBV20-1 to TRBJ2-7; 7 positions match TRBD2. The CDR3 spans 14 residues. CDR1 and CDR2 from the germline V gene are DFQATT and SNEGSKA (reference sequence). J lost 0 bases, V lost 3 bases, and 5 bases had no gene match. The CDR3 is CSASSLADSYEQYF. The DNA for the CDR3 is TGCAGTGCTAGTAGCCTAGCGGACTCCTACGAGCAGTACTTC.

This clone is a singleton in its sample. The gene calls are TRBV6-5 and TRBJ2-7; the D is unclear. Germline CDR1 MNHEY, CDR2 SVGAGI. V was trimmed by 6 bases and J by 0 bases, leaving 9 bases between them. This CDR3 has 13 amino acids. The CDR3 is CASSPGASYEQYF. Here the CDR3 DNA reads TGTGCCAGCAGCCCCGGCGCCTCCTACGAGCAGTACTTC.

The chain has TRBV30 and TRBJ2-7, with 10 bases lining up with TRBD2. This CDR3 is built from 12 residues. The germline gives CDR1 GTSNPN, CDR2 SVGIG (reference sequence). CDR3 amino acids: CATGLAPGEQYF. For the CDR3, the DNA is TGTGCGACGGGACTAGCGCCTGGGGAGCAGTACTTC.

The chain joins TRBV5-4 to TRBJ2-5; a possible D gene is TRBD2 (5 bases). Trimming stripped 5 bases from V and 4 bases from J, with 18 bases between. The CDR3 consists of 15 residues. The germline V gene has CDR1 SGHNT and CDR2 YYREEE (reference sequence). For the CDR3, the DNA is TGTGCCAGCAGGCCAGGAGTTGGGGAGTTAGAGACCCAGTACTTC. Residues: CASRPGVGELETQYF.

The chain is built from TRBV7-2 and TRBJ1-5; the D is unclear. CDR1 is SGHTA, CDR2 FQGNSA, per germline. The CDR3 has 14 amino acids. V was shortened by 1 base and J by 1 base, with 5 bases between the two germline ends. CDR3 residues: CASSLEVSNQPQHF. The CDR3 nucleotides read TGTGCCAGCAGCTTAGAGGTCAGCAATCAGCCCCAGCATTTT.